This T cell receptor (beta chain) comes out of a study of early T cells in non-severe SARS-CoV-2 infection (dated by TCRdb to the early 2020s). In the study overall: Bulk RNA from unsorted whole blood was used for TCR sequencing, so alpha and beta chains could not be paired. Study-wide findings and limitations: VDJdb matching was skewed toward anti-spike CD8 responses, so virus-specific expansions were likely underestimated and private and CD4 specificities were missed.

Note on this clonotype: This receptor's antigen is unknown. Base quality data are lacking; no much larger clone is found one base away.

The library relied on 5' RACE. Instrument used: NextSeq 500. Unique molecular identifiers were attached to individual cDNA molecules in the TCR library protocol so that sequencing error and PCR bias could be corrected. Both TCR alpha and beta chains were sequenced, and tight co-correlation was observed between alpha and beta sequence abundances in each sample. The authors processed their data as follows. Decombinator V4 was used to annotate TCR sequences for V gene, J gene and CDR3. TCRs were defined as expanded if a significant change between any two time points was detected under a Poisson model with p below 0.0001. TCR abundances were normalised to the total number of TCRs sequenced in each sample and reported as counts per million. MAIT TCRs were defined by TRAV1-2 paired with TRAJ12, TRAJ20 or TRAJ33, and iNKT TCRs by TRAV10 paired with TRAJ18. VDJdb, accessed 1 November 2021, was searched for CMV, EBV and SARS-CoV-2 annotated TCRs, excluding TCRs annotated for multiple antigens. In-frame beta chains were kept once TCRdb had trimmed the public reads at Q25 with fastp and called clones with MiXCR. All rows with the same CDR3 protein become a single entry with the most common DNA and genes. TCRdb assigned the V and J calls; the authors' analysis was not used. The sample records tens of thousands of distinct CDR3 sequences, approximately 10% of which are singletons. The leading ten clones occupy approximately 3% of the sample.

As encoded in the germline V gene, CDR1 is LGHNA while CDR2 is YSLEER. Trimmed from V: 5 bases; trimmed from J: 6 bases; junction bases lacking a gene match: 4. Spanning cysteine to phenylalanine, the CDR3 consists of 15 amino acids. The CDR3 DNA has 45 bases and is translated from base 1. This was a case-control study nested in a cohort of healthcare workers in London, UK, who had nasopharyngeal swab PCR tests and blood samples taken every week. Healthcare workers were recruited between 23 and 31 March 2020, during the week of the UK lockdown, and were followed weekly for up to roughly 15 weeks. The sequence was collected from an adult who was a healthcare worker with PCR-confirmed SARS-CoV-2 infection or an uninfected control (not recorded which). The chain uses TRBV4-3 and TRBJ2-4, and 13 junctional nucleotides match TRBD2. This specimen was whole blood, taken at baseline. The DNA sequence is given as TGCGCCAGCAGCTATCGACTAGCGGGGGGAAACATTCAGTACTTC. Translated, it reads CASSYRLAGGNIQYF.